Below are 2 T cell receptor beta chains sequenced from a single sample in a study of beta chain features in type 1 diabetes. Study conclusions and caveats: TCRB CDR3s from Type 1 diabetes patients were moderately but significantly shorter in all four CD4+ subsets.

The whole isolated RNA underwent reverse transcription, so sequencing captured expressed TCRB transcripts. Sequencing used immunoSEQ multiplex PCR; TCRdb keeps in-frame clones, though not all of them. The table records over 600,000 clones, 9.5% to 15% of them present only once. The antigens of these receptors remain unknown. The material sequenced was naive CD4+ T cells from blood. These receptors were obtained from a man aged 30 to 39 with type 1 diabetes.

The chain is built from TRBV29-1 and TRBJ1-1; perhaps TRBD1 as D (6 bases). This CDR3 has 13 residues. CDR1 SQVTM and CDR2 ANQGSEA come from the germline V gene. V was pared by 5 bases and J by 3 bases, with 13 bases between. The CDR3 loop reads CSVSQAGDTEAFF. CDR3 coding DNA: TGCAGCGTTTCCCAAGCAGGGGACACTGAAGCTTTCTTT.

To note about this clone: Other DNA sequences from this sample encode an identical CDR3 as well. The chain recombines TRBV7-2 with TRBJ2-3; D remains unclear. This CDR3 comprises 12 residues. Trimming cost V 4 bases and J 3 bases, with 5 bases left between them. Per the germline V gene, CDR1 is SGHTA and CDR2 is FQGNSA. The CDR3 sequence: CASSYVTDTQYF. CDR3 DNA: TGTGCCAGCAGCTACGTTACAGATACGCAGTATTTT.